Listed below are T cell receptor beta chains from one sample, sequenced in a study of technical replicates of blood from a handful of donors. The repertoire was sequenced with immunoSEQ multiplex PCR; TCRdb's copy has only in-frame clones and lacks some. In the table there are 65,000 to 80,000 clones, 95% to 98% of which are singletons. Sequenced: T cells isolated from PBMCs. The receptors originated from a human donor in good health. Both conserved end residues are part of each CDR3.

V: TRBV29-1; CDR3: CSVEGQTFYEQYF
V: TRBV30; CDR3: CAWSGGQGRDEQYF
V: TRBV18; CDR3: CASSPPNVGGEQYF
V: TRBV30; CDR3: CAWTATGGNQPQHF
V: TRBV13; CDR3: CASSLVPYEQYF
V: TRBV6-6; CDR3: CASSYTLAGNTEAFF
V: TRBV9; CDR3: CASGRTGQGNTIYF
V: TRBV19; CDR3: CASSIPWGTGSIQPQHF
V: TRBV28; CDR3: CASRWGRGEKLFF
V: TRBV10-3; CDR3: CAISESSHGELFF
V: TRBV7-6; CDR3: CASSLGTGANTEAFF
V: TRBV6-5; CDR3: CASSTNRDSFYEQYF
V: TRBV11-3; CDR3: CASSLGGWRPYEQYF
V: TRBV27; CDR3: CASSLSFTGWYNEQFF
V: TRBV6-5; CDR3: CASRNRDRTYEQYF
V: TRBV5-1; CDR3: CASSLSTSGGYNEQFF
V: TRBV27; CDR3: CASSSQSSGRAWKTQYF
V: TRBV10-1; CDR3: CASSEEREANEQYF
V: TRBV23-1; CDR3: CASSQSRGTGANVLTF
V: TRBV5-1; CDR3: CASSPDIYEQYF
V: TRBV9; CDR3: CASSVGPGAWETQYF
V: TRBV11-3; CDR3: CASSRTGAYEQYF
V: TRBV2; CDR3: CASSEQGQATEAFF
V: TRBV4-2; CDR3: CASSQGTGTGFSEQYF
V: TRBV15; CDR3: CAIAGPTGELFF
V: TRBV28; CDR3: CASRQGGSGNTIYF
V: TRBV7-2; CDR3: CASSTRANTGELFF
V: TRBV6-4; CDR3: CASSEIAANTGELFF
V: TRBV27; CDR3: CASSLSGNQPQHF
V: TRBV9; CDR3: CASSASGTVDYGYTF
V: TRBV7-9; CDR3: CASSLQMAGADQPQHF
V: TRBV15; CDR3: CATSRVDSPYNEQFF
V: TRBV7-9; CDR3: CASSSGAGELFF
V: TRBV7-9; CDR3: CASSLSPGEQYF
V: TRBV6-4; CDR3: CASSESTGLGGYTF
V: TRBV5-8; CDR3: CASSSYLSYEQYF
V: TRBV7-9; CDR3: CASSLSREPVETQYF
V: TRBV30; CDR3: CAFNRELNQPQHF
V: TRBV4-1; CDR3: CASSQRGQGHMNTEAFF
V: TRBV5-4; CDR3: CASSFSGRAFVADTQYF
V: TRBV7-2; CDR3: CASSFTSGSADTQYF
V: TRBV30; CDR3: CAFSRVAEQFF
V: TRBV13; CDR3: CASSTSGTGYEQYF
V: TRBV30; CDR3: CAWSPGLYNEQFF
V: TRBV2; CDR3: CASSTDRAYGYTF
V: TRBV30; CDR3: CAWRASGSVYSNYRENEQFF
V: TRBV7-9; CDR3: CASSLVQGAIREKLFF
V: TRBV7-4; CDR3: CASSLSDGTPGGYEQYF
V: TRBV2; CDR3: CASSELYQEFKLFF
V: TRBV29-1; CDR3: CSVEDLTGGGGRNTEAFF
V: TRBV5-1; CDR3: CASSLVGTGAYEQYF
V: TRBV4-2; CDR3: CASSRLAGANQNNEQFF
V: TRBV10-1; CDR3: CASSEGGEGGGETQYF
V: TRBV30; CDR3: CAWSVLSGFYNEQFF